Listed below are T cell receptor beta chains from one sample, sequenced in a study of Ad26.COV2.S vaccination and SARS-CoV-2 variants. Method: immunoSEQ multiplex PCR; TCRdb's copy keeps in-frame clones and lacks some. The sample holds around 500,000 clones, 89% seen once. The sample consisted of peripheral blood, taken in a trial of Ad26.COV2.S vaccine versus placebo. These receptors were collected from a person between 18 and 59 years old who received the Ad26.COV2.S COVID-19 vaccine or a placebo. Both conserved end residues are part of each CDR3. A D gene is named only where the DNA matches it firmly. Only part of the rows carry a size: once, few, many, or a class if the clone is expanded.

J gene: TRBJ2-2
D gene: TRBD2
V gene: TRBV28
clone size: .
CDR3 protein: CAASGMRNTGELFF
CDR3 DNA: TGTGCGGCGAGCGGGATGCGTAACACCGGGGAGCTGTTTTTT

J gene: TRBJ1-4
D gene: .
V gene: TRBV3-1/TRBV3-2
clone size: .
CDR3 protein: CASSPRPNEKLFF
CDR3 DNA: TGTGCCAGCAGCCCAAGACCCAATGAAAAACTGTTTTTT

J gene: TRBJ1-3
D gene: .
V gene: TRBV5-4
clone size: .
CDR3 protein: CASSLDGHRSRGNTIYF
CDR3 DNA: TGTGCCAGCAGCTTGGATGGTCACAGGTCCCGTGGAAACACCATATATTTT

J gene: TRBJ2-2
D gene: .
V gene: TRBV2
clone size: .
CDR3 protein: CASRAGGPGELFF
CDR3 DNA: TGTGCCAGCAGGGCCGGGGGACCCGGGGAGCTGTTTTTT

J gene: TRBJ1-1
D gene: .
V gene: TRBV28
clone size: .
CDR3 protein: CASSLQGFMNTEAFF
CDR3 DNA: TGTGCCAGCAGTTTACAGGGATTTATGAACACTGAAGCTTTCTTT

J gene: TRBJ2-7
D gene: .
V gene: TRBV15
clone size: .
CDR3 protein: CATSRDSGAQEEQYF
CDR3 DNA: TGTGCCACCAGCAGAGATTCCGGGGCCCAAGAGGAGCAGTACTTC

J gene: TRBJ1-2
D gene: .
V gene: TRBV13
clone size: once
CDR3 protein: CASSSRGTPIYGYTF
CDR3 DNA: TGTGCCAGCAGCTCCCGTGGGACCCCGATCTATGGCTACACCTTC

J gene: TRBJ2-6
D gene: .
V gene: TRBV18
clone size: .
CDR3 protein: CASSSRVGGANVLTF
CDR3 DNA: TGTGCCAGCTCATCGAGGGTCGGTGGGGCCAACGTCCTGACTTTC

J gene: TRBJ1-4
D gene: .
V gene: TRBV29-1
clone size: .
CDR3 protein: CSVSQGTLANEKLFF
CDR3 DNA: TGCAGCGTTTCCCAGGGGACCTTGGCTAATGAAAAACTGTTTTTT

J gene: TRBJ2-7
D gene: TRBD1
V gene: TRBV7-8
clone size: .
CDR3 protein: CASSARTGGEQYF
CDR3 DNA: TGTGCCAGCAGCGCGAGGACAGGGGGCGAGCAGTACTTC

J gene: TRBJ2-3
D gene: TRBD2
V gene: TRBV6-5
clone size: .
CDR3 protein: CASNLAGGSDTQYF
CDR3 DNA: TGTGCCAGCAATCTAGCGGGCGGATCAGATACGCAGTATTTT

J gene: TRBJ2-3
D gene: .
V gene: TRBV7-9
clone size: .
CDR3 protein: CASSFVSSPGGTSLRQYF
CDR3 DNA: TGTGCCAGCAGCTTTGTGTCCTCCCCCGGGGGCACCTCCTTGAGGCAGTATTTT

J gene: TRBJ2-1
D gene: .
V gene: TRBV28
clone size: .
CDR3 protein: CASSSPANPETTYNEQFF
CDR3 DNA: TGTGCCAGCAGTTCTCCCGCCAATCCAGAGACGACCTACAATGAGCAGTTCTTC

J gene: TRBJ2-7
D gene: .
V gene: TRBV18
clone size: .
CDR3 protein: CASSPPGLTGFEEQYF
CDR3 DNA: TGTGCCAGCTCACCACCAGGGCTAACGGGCTTTGAAGAGCAGTACTTC

J gene: TRBJ2-3
D gene: .
V gene: TRBV30
clone size: .
CDR3 protein: CAWNSGLVTDTQYF
CDR3 DNA: TGTGCCTGGAATTCAGGGCTGGTAACAGATACGCAGTATTTT

J gene: TRBJ1-2
D gene: .
V gene: TRBV27
clone size: .
CDR3 protein: CASSGSDNYGYTF
CDR3 DNA: TGTGCCAGCAGTGGCAGCGATAACTATGGCTACACCTTC

J gene: TRBJ2-2
D gene: TRBD1
V gene: TRBV5-8
clone size: few
CDR3 protein: CASSSGTGVAGELFF
CDR3 DNA: TGTGCCAGCAGTTCCGGGACAGGGGTGGCCGGGGAGCTGTTTTTT

J gene: TRBJ2-3
D gene: .
V gene: TRBV5-1
clone size: .
CDR3 protein: CASSFRLADTQYF
CDR3 DNA: TGCGCCAGCAGCTTTAGACTTGCAGATACGCAGTATTTT

J gene: TRBJ2-3
D gene: .
V gene: TRBV14
clone size: .
CDR3 protein: CASSQVGFVTQYF
CDR3 DNA: TGTGCCAGCAGCCAAGTGGGGTTTGTAACGCAGTATTTT

J gene: TRBJ2-7
D gene: TRBD1
V gene: TRBV27
clone size: .
CDR3 protein: CASSADRGRYEQYF
CDR3 DNA: TGTGCCAGCAGCGCAGACAGGGGGCGTTACGAGCAGTACTTC

J gene: TRBJ2-1
D gene: .
V gene: TRBV9
clone size: .
CDR3 protein: CASSAIQYNEQFF
CDR3 DNA: TGTGCCAGCAGCGCCATACAGTACAATGAGCAGTTCTTC

J gene: TRBJ2-2
D gene: TRBD2
V gene: TRBV3-1/TRBV3-2
clone size: .
CDR3 protein: CASSLRDYRTGELFF
CDR3 DNA: TGTGCCAGCAGCCTCCGGGACTACCGCACCGGGGAGCTGTTTTTT

J gene: TRBJ1-5
D gene: TRBD1
V gene: TRBV2
clone size: .
CDR3 protein: CASSRRGGSNQPQHF
CDR3 DNA: TGTGCCAGCTCTCGACGAGGGGGCAGCAATCAGCCCCAGCATTTT

J gene: TRBJ1-2
D gene: TRBD1
V gene: TRBV28
clone size: .
CDR3 protein: CASTSLQGTAYGYTF
CDR3 DNA: TGTGCCAGCACTTCCTTACAGGGGACGGCCTATGGCTACACCTTC

J gene: TRBJ1-6
D gene: TRBD1
V gene: TRBV5-4
clone size: .
CDR3 protein: CASSRDSSYNSPLHF
CDR3 DNA: TGTGCCAGCAGCCGGGACAGCTCCTATAATTCACCCCTCCACTTT

J gene: TRBJ1-6
D gene: .
V gene: TRBV10-3
clone size: .
CDR3 protein: CASTGLGSPLHF
CDR3 DNA: TGTGCCAGCACAGGGTTAGGTTCACCCCTCCACTTT

J gene: TRBJ2-3
D gene: TRBD2
V gene: TRBV3-1/TRBV3-2
clone size: .
CDR3 protein: CASSQDSSGTITDTQYF
CDR3 DNA: TGTGCCAGCAGCCAAGACTCTAGCGGGACAATCACAGATACGCAGTATTTT

J gene: TRBJ2-1
D gene: .
V gene: TRBV7-2
clone size: .
CDR3 protein: CASSLKGSNEQFF
CDR3 DNA: TGTGCCAGCAGCTTAAAGGGAAGTAATGAGCAGTTCTTC

J gene: TRBJ2-7
D gene: .
V gene: TRBV29-1
clone size: many
CDR3 protein: CSVEDLVVRAQDYEQYF
CDR3 DNA: TGCAGCGTTGAAGATCTCGTCGTGCGAGCGCAGGACTACGAGCAGTACTTC

J gene: TRBJ2-7
D gene: .
V gene: TRBV6-2/TRBV6-3
clone size: .
CDR3 protein: CASSYRLYEQYF
CDR3 DNA: TGTGCCAGCAGTTACCGATTATACGAGCAGTACTTC

J gene: TRBJ1-1
D gene: .
V gene: TRBV7-6
clone size: few
CDR3 protein: CASSLQGRNTEAFF
CDR3 DNA: TGTGCCAGCAGCTTACAGGGCAGGAACACTGAAGCTTTCTTT

J gene: TRBJ2-5
D gene: .
V gene: TRBV7-2
clone size: .
CDR3 protein: CASSLVLETQYF
CDR3 DNA: TGTGCCAGCAGCTTAGTTTTGGAGACCCAGTACTTC